Here is one T cell receptor beta chain with its context. The antigen remains unidentified. This sequence may be a read error, since a much larger clone differs from it by one base. These data originate in a study of T cells after yellow fever vaccination. Study results and limitations: A weaker secondary response peaked on day 5, the primary on day 15.

The CDR3 runs 11 residues. Germline V gene data show CDR1 as SGHDN and CDR2 as FVKESK. Between the trimmed V and J ends, which lost 3 bases and 9 bases, there was a span of 6 bases. UMIs and a universal primer site were added when TCR cDNA was made by 5'RACE template switching. Each CDR3 protein gets one entry after TCRdb re-called the 5' RACE reads with MiXCR. This table has roughly 400,000 distinct CDR3 sequences, over 15% appearing once. The receptor's source is a man aged 18 to 29 who received the YFV17D yellow fever vaccine. The input for sequencing was PBMCs, taken before the yellow fever booster vaccination. V usage is TRBV14 and J usage is TRBJ1-5; D call uncertain. The chain's CDR3 is CASSQGGPQHF. CDR3 DNA sequence: TGTGCCAGCAGCCAGGGTGGGCCCCAGCATTTT.